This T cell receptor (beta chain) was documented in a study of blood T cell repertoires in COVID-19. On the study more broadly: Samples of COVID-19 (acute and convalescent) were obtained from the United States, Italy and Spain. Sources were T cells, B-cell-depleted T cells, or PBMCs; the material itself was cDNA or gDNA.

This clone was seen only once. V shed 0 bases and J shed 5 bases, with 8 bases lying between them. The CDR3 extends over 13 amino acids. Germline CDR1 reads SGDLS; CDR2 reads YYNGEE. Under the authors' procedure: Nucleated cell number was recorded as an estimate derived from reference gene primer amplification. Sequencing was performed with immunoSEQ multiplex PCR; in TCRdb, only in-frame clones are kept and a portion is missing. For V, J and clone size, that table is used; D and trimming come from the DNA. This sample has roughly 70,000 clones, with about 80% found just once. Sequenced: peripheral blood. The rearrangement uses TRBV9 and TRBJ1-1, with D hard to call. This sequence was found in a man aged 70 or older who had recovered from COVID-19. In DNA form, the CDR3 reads TGTGCCAGCAGCGTAGGGCAGCGGACTGAAGCTTTCTTT. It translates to CASSVGQRTEAFF.